The source of this TCR beta chain is a study of cytomegalovirus exposure and HLA in healthy donors. The study, taken as a whole, reports: From TCR beta sequences, most subjects' HLA-A and HLA-B alleles were reportedly predicted accurately.

Unmatched junction bases numbered 11, after V lost 4 bases and J lost 7 bases. The CDR3 consists of 16 residues. CDR1 is GTSNPN and CDR2 is SVGIG in the germline V gene (reference sequence). A note on this clone: Its target is unknown.

PCR was performed using 60 Vbeta and 13 Jbeta primers. Libraries were prepared by immunoSEQ multiplex PCR; TCRdb keeps only in-frame clonotypes and omits some of them. The sample carries roughly 48,000 clones, approximately 70% recorded once. The rearrangement links TRBV30 to TRBJ1-6; TRBD1 matches 9 bases. Sequences were obtained from PBMCs. The receptor comes from a man aged 18 to 35 in good health and CMV-seronegative. In DNA form, the CDR3 reads TGTGCCTGGACCGCTGACCGCGGGACAGGGAATTCACCCCTCCACTTT. Amino acids: CAWTADRGTGNSPLHF. The full variable domain, in which reference TRBV30 and TRBJ1-6 provide the parts outside the CDR3, is SQTIHQWPATLVQPVGSPLSLECTVEGTSNPNLYWYRQAAGRGLQLLFYSVGIGQISSEVPQNLSASRPQDRQFILSSKKLLLSDSGFYLCAWTADRGTGNSPLHFGNGTRLTVT.